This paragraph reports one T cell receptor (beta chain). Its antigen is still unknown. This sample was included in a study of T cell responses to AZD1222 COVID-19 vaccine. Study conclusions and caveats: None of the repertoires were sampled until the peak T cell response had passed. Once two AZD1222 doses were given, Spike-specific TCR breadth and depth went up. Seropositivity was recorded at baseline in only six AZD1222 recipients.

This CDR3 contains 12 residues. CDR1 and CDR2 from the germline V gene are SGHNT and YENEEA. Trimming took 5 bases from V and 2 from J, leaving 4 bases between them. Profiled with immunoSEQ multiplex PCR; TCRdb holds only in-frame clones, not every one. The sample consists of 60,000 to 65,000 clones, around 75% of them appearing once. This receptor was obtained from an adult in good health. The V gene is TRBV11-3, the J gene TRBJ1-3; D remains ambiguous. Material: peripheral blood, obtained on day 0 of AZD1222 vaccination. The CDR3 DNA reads TGTGCCAGCAGCGGGGCTGGAAACACCATATATTTT. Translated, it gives CASSGAGNTIYF. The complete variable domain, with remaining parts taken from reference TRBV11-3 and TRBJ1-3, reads EAGVVQSPRYKIIEKKQPVAFWCNPISGHNTLYWYLQNLGQGPELLIRYENEEAVDDSQLPKDRFSAERLKGVDSTLKIQPAELGDSAVYLCASSGAGNTIYFGEGSWLTVV.